This TCR beta chain derives from a study of blood T cell repertoires in COVID-19. The ends lost 5 bases at V and 3 bases at J; junction bases unmatched: 19. The CDR3 sequence is 20 residues long. Germline V gene sequence: CDR1 MDHEN, CDR2 SYDVKM. Data came from immunoSEQ multiplex PCR; TCRdb stores just in-frame clones and leaves some out. The sample holds some 150,000 clones, about four fifths seen once. Seattle cases were enrolled at active infection and followed longitudinally. This clone was observed at least ten times. The chain has TRBV28 and TRBJ2-2; 9 nucleotides match TRBD2. The sequence was collected from a woman in her seventies with COVID-19, enrolled during active disease. Material for sequencing was peripheral blood. The CDR3 nucleotides are TGTGCCAGCAGTGCAATTAGCGGGGGCGGCCTAATCGTGGACACCGGGGAGCTGTTTTTT. It encodes CASSAISGGGLIVDTGELFF.